This T cell receptor beta chain was obtained from a study of PD-L1 blockade in urothelial cancer. Study-level background: Atezolizumab, begun by patients in about 2014, was given at 1,200 mg intravenously every 3 weeks. Analyzed time points were 3 weeks (second dose) and 6 weeks after therapy began. A median of 141,255 T cells was found in the blood samples.

Regarding time point: pretreatment peripheral blood. CDR3 length equals 14 residues. V shed 5 bases and J shed 7 bases, with 12 bases lying between them. Germline V CDR1 and CDR2: SGHAT, FQNNGV. General study points: Those with durable benefit had larger increases in tumor-associated blood clones at 3 weeks.

Clones were sequenced by immunoSEQ multiplex PCR, and TCRdb holds only the in-frame ones, with some missing. The sample records 50,000 to 55,000 clones, around 83% being singletons. As regards this clone: Its matching antigen is unknown.

The sequences come from PBMCs, collected around atezolizumab (anti-PD-L1) treatment. The chain couples TRBV11-2 to TRBJ1-6; no clear D gene. The receptor was isolated from a man in his sixties with urothelial cancer. The CDR3 loop is CASSTRRVNSPLHF. CDR3 in DNA: TGTGCCAGCAGCACCCGACGGGTGAATTCACCCCTCCACTTT.